Below, 14 T cell receptor beta chains from the same sample are listed, as sequenced in a study of beta chain features in type 1 diabetes. Whole-study findings and limits: Shortening that was moderate but significant affected the TCRB CDR3s of Type 1 diabetes patients in all four CD4+ subsets.

As every portion of the isolated RNA was reverse transcribed, the sequencing read expressed TCRB transcripts. The data were produced by immunoSEQ multiplex PCR, yet TCRdb's version contains in-frame clones alone and is incomplete. Among around 250,000 clones, 14% were seen once, and the ten largest hold about 0.017%. Their antigen targets remain unknown. Sequencing was performed on naive CD4+ T cells from blood. These receptors originate from a man aged 25-45 years with type 1 diabetes.

The genes are TRBV29-1 and TRBJ2-3, with no clear D. V was cut by 2 bases and J by 1 base, with 10 bases left in between. The CDR3 has 14 amino acids. CDR1 SQVTM and CDR2 ANQGSEA come from the germline V gene. The CDR3 loop reads CSVELTQGTDTQYF. The CDR3 DNA follows: TGCAGCGTTGAATTAACCCAGGGCACAGATACGCAGTATTTT.

The V gene is TRBV15, the J gene TRBJ1-2, with D uncertain. Germline lookup yields CDR1 LNHNV and CDR2 YYDKDF (reference sequence). The CDR3 loop spans 18 amino acids. Trimming removed 0 bases from V and 6 bases from J, with 23 bases in between. The CDR3 DNA is TGTGCCACCAGCAGAGATCCCAGGTATCCGACCAGGATGGATGGCTACACCTTC. As protein: CATSRDPRYPTRMDGYTF.

The CDR3 bases are TGTGCCAGCAGGAGTAAGCGGGAGGGTTACAATGAGCAGTTCTTC. Its protein product is CASRSKREGYNEQFF. The rearrangement uses TRBV6-5 and TRBJ2-1; TRBD2 aligns across 10 bases. Germline V gives CDR1 MNHEY, CDR2 SVGAGI. The length of the CDR3 is 15 residues. The ends lost 6 bases at V and 4 bases at J; junction bases unmatched: 6.

The CDR3, as DNA: TGTGCCACCCGGGATAGCGGGATGGCCAAAAACATTCAGTACTTC. Its protein product is CATRDSGMAKNIQYF. The chain carries TRBV27 and TRBJ2-4; 8 nucleotides agree with TRBD2. V was pared by 10 bases and J by 1 base, with 9 bases of the junction left unmatched. The CDR3 spans 15 residues. Germline V CDR1 and CDR2: MNHEY, SMNVEV (reference sequence).

This clone was detected only a few times. The chain has TRBV28 and TRBJ2-3, with D possibly being TRBD2 (5 bases). The CDR3 extends over 16 amino acids. V gave up 6 bases and J gave up 0 bases, with 16 bases separating them. Germline V CDR1 and CDR2: MDHEN, SYDVKM. This CDR3 is CASSTPISGSTDTQYF. The CDR3 DNA follows: TGTGCCAGCAGCACCCCGATCAGCGGTAGCACAGATACGCAGTATTTT.

This clone has only a few counts. The chain joins TRBV18 to TRBJ2-7; TRBD2 matches 10 bases. This CDR3 is built from 16 residues. Germline loops: CDR1 KGHSH, CDR2 LQKENI. Trimming at V came to 3 bases and at J to 7 bases, leaving 12 bases not matched to a gene. CDR3 DNA: TGTGCCAGCTCACCCCGAGCTAGCGGGAGACCACAAGAGCAGTACTTC. It encodes CASSPRASGRPQEQYF.

In this sample, this clone turned up once. This rearrangement joins TRBV5-1 to TRBJ2-2, with D possibly TRBD1 on 5 matching bases. This CDR3 has 14 residues. Trimming removed 2 bases from V and 3 bases from J, with 8 bases in between. Germline V gene lookup returns CDR1 SGHRS and CDR2 YFSETQ. The CDR3 region is CASSFRVDTGELFF. The CDR3 bases are TGCGCCAGCAGCTTCAGGGTAGACACCGGGGAGCTGTTTTTT.

This chain joins TRBV11-2 and TRBJ2-1; D gene unclear. CDR1 SGHAT and CDR2 FQNNGV come from the germline V gene. The CDR3 consists of 11 residues. The V end lost 5 bases, the J end lost 8 bases, and 7 bases lay between the germline ends. CDR3 nucleotides: TGTGCCAGCAGCCTTAGTCATGAGCAGTTCTTC. Translating it yields CASSLSHEQFF. Using reference TRBV11-2 and TRBJ2-1 for the parts outside the CDR3, the full variable domain is EAGVAQSPRYKIIEKRQSVAFWCNPISGHATLYWYQQILGQGPKLLIQFQNNGVVDDSQLPKDRFSAERLKGVDSTLKIQPAKLEDSAVYLCASSLSHEQFFGPGTRLTVL.

This chain uses TRBV30 with TRBJ1-5, with TRBD1 matching over 8 bases. The ends lost 5 bases at V and 7 bases at J; junction bases unmatched: 13. This CDR3 is 15 amino acids long. The germline CDR1 and CDR2 sequences are GTSNPN and SVGIG (reference sequence). CDR3 nucleotide sequence: TGTGCCTGGGGAAGGACAGGGAACTTGCAGCAGCCCCAGCATTTT. Protein product: CAWGRTGNLQQPQHF.

Note on this clone: This sample also contains other DNA sequences that code for the same CDR3. The rearrangement uses TRBV20-1 and TRBJ2-7; D unresolved. Germline V gives CDR1 DFQATT, CDR2 SNEGSKA (reference sequence). This CDR3 spans 10 amino acids. Trimming left V 3 bases short and J 4 bases short, with 4 bases between. CDR3 DNA: TGCAGTGCTAGGTCTTACGAGCAGTACTTC. It specifies CSARSYEQYF.

The rearrangement links TRBV7-2 to TRBJ2-7, with 15 bases fitting TRBD2. The CDR3 contains 17 residues. Germline CDR1 reads SGHTA; CDR2 reads FQGNSA. J lost 3 bases, V lost 5 bases, and 8 bases had no gene match. The CDR3 region is CASSPLGLAGGYYEQYF. The CDR3 region has the DNA TGTGCCAGCAGCCCCCTGGGACTAGCGGGAGGATACTACGAGCAGTACTTC.

Only a few counts were recorded for this clone. The chain carries TRBV9 and TRBJ2-1; 12 bases fit TRBD2. CDR1 and CDR2 from the germline V gene are SGDLS and YYNGEE. The CDR3 consists of 18 residues. With V trimmed by 0 bases and J by 5 bases, 9 bases remained unmatched. CDR3 sequence: CASSVAFLTSGSDNEQFF. The CDR3 DNA reads as TGTGCCAGCAGCGTAGCCTTCTTGACTAGCGGGAGTGACAATGAGCAGTTCTTC.

V is TRBV28 and J is TRBJ2-1; 10 positions match TRBD2. The V segment lost 8 bases and the J segment 5 bases; nucleotides outside the gene matches: 12. There are 16 residues in the CDR3. The germline V gene encodes CDR1 MDHEN and CDR2 SYDVKM. CDR3 protein: CASQVSGRAFNNEQFF. The CDR3 nucleotides are TGTGCCAGCCAGGTCAGCGGGAGGGCCTTTAACAATGAGCAGTTCTTC.

V gene TRBV7-2 combines with J gene TRBJ2-3; 9 bases agree with TRBD2. The length of the CDR3 is 11 residues. Germline lookup yields CDR1 SGHTA and CDR2 FQGNSA. V lost 5 bases, J lost 14 bases, and 5 bases stayed unmatched. The chain's CDR3 is CASSPGTSRYF. As DNA, the CDR3 is TGTGCCAGCAGCCCGGGGACTAGCCGGTATTTT.